This entry lists 31 T cell receptor beta chains sequenced from one sample in a study of blood T cell repertoires in COVID-19. Repertoires were generated with immunoSEQ multiplex PCR, while TCRdb's copy carries only in-frame clones and drops some. The sample consists of over 350,000 clones, around 87% of them appearing once. Sequencing input: PBMCs or T cells enriched from blood (not recorded which). Receptors were obtained from a woman in her forties or fifties who had recovered from COVID-19.

CDR3: CASLGGETQYF. The CDR3 DNA is TGTGCCAGCCTAGGAGGAGAGACCCAGTACTTC. The chain uses TRBV12-3 or TRBV12-4 and TRBJ2-5; D is perhaps TRBD2 (5 bases). CDR3 size: 11 residues. V was trimmed by 8 bases and J by 4 bases, leaving 8 bases between them.

The chain employs TRBV5-4 and TRBJ1-1; the D is unclear. Germline assignment: CDR1 SGHNT and CDR2 YYREEE (reference sequence). There are 16 residues in the CDR3. Trimming took 5 bases from V and 4 from J, leaving 21 bases between them. The CDR3 reads CASSMGQHEGGTEAFF. The CDR3 bases are TGTGCCAGCAGTATGGGTCAGCACGAAGGAGGCACTGAAGCTTTCTTT.

The chain joins TRBV18 to TRBJ2-1; TRBD1 is a possible D gene (6 bases). This CDR3 contains 15 residues. The germline CDR1 and CDR2 sequences are KGHSH and LQKENI. V lost 3 bases, J lost 2 bases, and 11 bases lay in between. CDR3 loop: CASSPQTGAYNEQFF. CDR3 in DNA: TGTGCCAGCTCACCCCAGACAGGCGCCTACAATGAGCAGTTCTTC.

CDR3: CASSFALESNEQFF. DNA for the CDR3: TGTGCCAGCAGTTTTGCTCTAGAATCCAATGAGCAGTTCTTC. V and J are TRBV27 and TRBJ2-1; D not certain. The CDR3 covers 14 residues. V lost 3 bases and J 6 bases, leaving 12 bases between the germline ends. The germline V gene has CDR1 MNHEY and CDR2 SMNVEV (reference sequence).

The rearrangement joins TRBV30 to TRBJ2-5; TRBD2 matches at 9 bases. The CDR3 contains 12 residues. Germline values: CDR1 GTSNPN, CDR2 SVGIG (reference sequence). V was clipped by 7 bases and J by 2 bases; unmatched bases: 2. CDR3 sequence: CALAGEQETQYF. Here the CDR3 DNA reads TGTGCCTTAGCGGGGGAACAAGAGACCCAGTACTTC.

This chain uses TRBV27 with TRBJ1-4; D perhaps matches TRBD1 (6 bases). The germline V gene encodes CDR1 MNHEY and CDR2 SMNVEV (reference sequence). V was pared by 5 bases and J by 8 bases, with 15 bases between. This CDR3 is built from 14 residues. Here the CDR3 DNA reads TGTGCCAGCAGTCCCGGGACACCGCCGGAAAAACTGTTTTTT. Encoded protein: CASSPGTPPEKLFF.

This chain connects TRBV27 to TRBJ1-5, with 10 bases fitting TRBD1. Trimming took 0 bases from V and 8 from J; bases not matched to a gene: 1. The V gene's germline CDR1 is MNHEY and CDR2 SMNVEV (reference sequence). The CDR3 is 14 amino acids. The CDR3 DNA follows: TGTGCCAGCAGTTTATCGGGACAGGGGAAGCCCCAGCATTTT. It is translated as CASSLSGQGKPQHF.

This chain connects TRBV14 to TRBJ1-1, with 8 bases that match TRBD1. The V gene's germline CDR1 is SGHDN and CDR2 FVKESK. The CDR3 extends over 15 amino acids. V was clipped by 1 base and J by 1 base; unmatched bases: 2. CDR3 DNA sequence: TGTGCCAGCAGCCAAGCAGGGGGCGCGAACACTGAAGCTTTCTTT. Amino acids: CASSQAGGANTEAFF. Using reference TRBV14 and TRBJ1-1 for the parts outside the CDR3, the full variable domain is EAGVTQFPSHSVIEKGQTVTLRCDPISGHDNLYWYRRVMGKEIKFLLHFVKESKQDESGMPNNRFLAERTGGTYSTLKVQPAELEDSGVYFCASSQAGGANTEAFFGQGTRLTVV.

V is TRBV6-5 and J is TRBJ2-2; tentatively, D is TRBD2 (6 bases). The CDR3 runs to 13 residues. The V and J ends lost 2 bases and 5 bases respectively, with 6 bases between them. Germline V gene sequence: CDR1 MNHEY, CDR2 SVGAGI. CDR3 bases: TGTGCCAGCAGTTACGGGGGGACCGGGGAGCTGTTTTTT. Protein: CASSYGGTGELFF.

The J gene is TRBJ1-6, the V gene TRBV3-1 (or the pseudogene TRBV3-2), with D tentatively TRBD1 (6 bases). The CDR3 is made up of 18 amino acids. Germline assignment: CDR1 LGHDT and CDR2 YNNKEL (reference sequence). Trimming left V 6 bases short and J 0 bases short, with 18 bases between. CDR3: CASRLESRGNSYNSPLHF. CDR3 nucleotide sequence: TGTGCCAGCAGACTTGAAAGCAGGGGCAACTCCTATAATTCACCCCTCCACTTT.

V gene TRBV7-2 combines with J gene TRBJ1-6; D perhaps matches TRBD1 (5 bases). This CDR3 comprises 15 residues. V was clipped by 1 base and J by 9 bases, with 13 bases between them. The germline V gene has CDR1 SGHTA and CDR2 FQGNSA. In nucleotides, the CDR3 is TGTGCCAGCAGCTTAGGGGGGGGTTTGAGTTCACCCCTCCACTTT. This sequence encodes CASSLGGGLSSPLHF.

The V gene is TRBV12-3 or TRBV12-4, the J gene TRBJ1-4; D may be TRBD1 (5 bases). The CDR3 is made up of 13 amino acids. The V and J ends lost 8 bases and 8 bases respectively, with 15 bases between them. The CDR3 loop is CASAPRAREKLFF. The CDR3 nucleotides read TGTGCCAGCGCCCCCAGGGCGAGGGAAAAACTGTTTTTT.

V gene TRBV3-1 (or the pseudogene TRBV3-2) combines with J gene TRBJ1-6, with a possible D match to TRBD1 (6 bases). This CDR3 has 15 residues. Per the germline V gene, CDR1 is LGHDT and CDR2 is YNNKEL (reference sequence). Trimming took 5 bases from V and 8 from J, leaving 16 bases between them. CDR3 sequence: CASSSRPGADSPLHF. CDR3 coding DNA: TGTGCCAGCAGCTCCCGACCAGGGGCGGATTCACCCCTCCACTTT.

The chain carries TRBV9 and TRBJ1-1, with D uncertain. Trimming left V 4 bases short and J 1 base short, with 11 bases between. The CDR3 is 14 amino acids. CDR1 is SGDLS, CDR2 YYNGEE, per germline. CDR3 loop: CASSPQWANTEAFF. For the CDR3, the DNA is TGTGCCAGCAGCCCTCAGTGGGCGAACACTGAAGCTTTCTTT.

This clone was observed a few times. The CDR3, as DNA: TGTGCCAGCAGTTCCCCGGACAGGCTCTCTGGAAACACCATATATTTT. This codes for CASSSPDRLSGNTIYF. J is TRBJ1-3 and V is TRBV28; the match to TRBD1 covers 7 bases. This CDR3 has 16 residues. J gave up 0 bases and V 4 bases, and 6 bases lay outside the gene matches. Germline V gene lookup returns CDR1 MDHEN and CDR2 SYDVKM.

The chain carries TRBV18 and TRBJ2-7, with unresolved D. CDR3 length: 14 amino acids. V lost 8 bases to trimming and J lost 0 bases, with 14 bases between them. CDR1 and CDR2 (germline): KGHSH, LQKENI. The CDR3 nucleotides are TGTGCCAGCGCCCTCGGCAGGTCCTCCTACGAGCAGTACTTC. The encoded protein is CASALGRSSYEQYF.

Here the CDR3 DNA reads TGTGCCAGCAGTTCCATTGGGACAGCCGAGCAGTACTTC. Its protein is CASSSIGTAEQYF. The chain recombines TRBV12-3 or TRBV12-4 with TRBJ2-7; 7 nucleotides agree with TRBD1. This CDR3 has 13 residues. After removal of 4 bases from V and 6 bases from J, the junction contained 6 bases not matched to a gene.

This chain joins TRBV6-5 and TRBJ2-2; D possibly corresponds to TRBD1 (6 bases). The V gene lost 5 bases and the J gene lost 4 bases, with 11 bases spanning the gap. Germline V gene lookup returns CDR1 MNHEY and CDR2 SVGAGI. The length of the CDR3 is 14 residues. The CDR3 here is CASSQGMVTGELFF. CDR3 in DNA: TGTGCCAGCAGTCAGGGGATGGTCACCGGGGAGCTGTTTTTT.

This chain links TRBV7-2 with TRBJ1-3; D is uncertain. Trimming pared 3 bases from V and 0 bases from J, leaving 9 bases between. Germline V gene sequence: CDR1 SGHTA, CDR2 FQGNSA. The CDR3 sequence is 15 residues long. CDR3 bases: TGTGCCAGCAGCTTTGATACTTCCTCTGGAAACACCATATATTTT. Encoded protein: CASSFDTSSGNTIYF.

This rearrangement joins TRBV3-1 (or the pseudogene TRBV3-2) to TRBJ1-2; a weak D match, TRBD1 (5 bases). The CDR3 has 15 amino acids. V was clipped by 4 bases and J by 4 bases, with 16 bases between them. Germline V gene sequence: CDR1 LGHDT, CDR2 YNNKEL (reference sequence). The CDR3 coding sequence is TGTGCCAGCAGCCCCGGTCGCGGGACGGGCTATGGCTACACCTTC. Amino acids: CASSPGRGTGYGYTF.

The gene calls are TRBV20-1 and TRBJ1-5, with TRBD1 as a possible D gene (6 bases). CDR1 is DFQATT, CDR2 SNEGSKA, per germline (reference sequence). Trimming removed 3 bases at V and 4 bases at J, with 13 bases between. The CDR3 has 14 residues. CDR3 DNA sequence: TGCAGTGCTAGTGGGGGCTGGCGTAATCAGCCCCAGCATTTT. This codes for CSASGGWRNQPQHF.

The rearrangement uses TRBV7-8 and TRBJ2-7, with TRBD2 as a possible D gene (7 bases). Trimming cost V 1 base and J 3 bases, with 19 bases left between them. From germline, CDR1 is SGHVS and CDR2 FQNEAQ. This CDR3 has 17 residues. The CDR3 sequence is CASSLGKSGGANYEQYF. CDR3 nucleotide sequence: TGTGCCAGCAGCTTAGGCAAGTCGGGGGGCGCGAACTACGAGCAGTACTTC.

The chain uses TRBV27 and TRBJ2-1, with 7 bases that match TRBD2. V shed 2 bases and J 4 bases; nucleotides not matched to a gene: 5. Germline V lookup: CDR1 MNHEY, CDR2 SMNVEV (reference sequence). The CDR3 runs to 15 residues. This chain's CDR3 is CASSLEGTTYNEQFF. The CDR3 DNA reads TGTGCCAGCAGTTTAGAGGGGACTACTTACAATGAGCAGTTCTTC.

This chain connects TRBV7-8 to TRBJ2-2, with a possible D match to TRBD1 (5 bases). CDR1 is SGHVS, CDR2 FQNEAQ, per germline. This CDR3 spans 14 amino acids. Trimming took off 5 bases at V and 4 bases at J, with 11 bases between the two ends. This CDR3 reads CASSTRQITGELFF. In nucleotides, the CDR3 is TGTGCCAGCAGCACCCGACAGATCACCGGGGAGCTGTTTTTT.

This clone was seen only a few times. The rearrangement links TRBV6-5 to TRBJ1-2; 7 bases match TRBD1. Germline CDR1 MNHEY, CDR2 SVGAGI. The CDR3 has 13 residues. V was pared by 6 bases and J by 6 bases, with 7 bases of the junction left unmatched. CDR3 sequence: CASRPRQGNGYTF. CDR3 nucleotide sequence: TGTGCCAGCAGACCCCGACAGGGCAATGGCTACACCTTC.

J is TRBJ1-2 and V is TRBV27; D is perhaps TRBD1 (5 bases). This CDR3 spans 14 amino acids. V was clipped by 4 bases and J by 4 bases, with 13 bases between them. Germline V gene lookup returns CDR1 MNHEY and CDR2 SMNVEV (reference sequence). The CDR3 DNA reads as TGTGCCAGCAGTTCAGCAGGGTTGTTCTATGGCTACACCTTC. It translates to CASSSAGLFYGYTF.

This clone was seen a single time. The rearrangement uses TRBV27 and TRBJ2-1; TRBD2 agrees at 8 bases. The CDR3 is 15 residues long. Looked up from germline, CDR1 is MNHEY and CDR2 is SMNVEV (reference sequence). With V trimmed by 7 bases and J by 7 bases, 12 bases remained unmatched. The CDR3 region is CASTISGGTGNEQFF. For the CDR3, the DNA is TGTGCCAGCACTATCAGCGGGGGAACGGGGAATGAGCAGTTCTTC.

The J gene is TRBJ2-1, the V gene TRBV30, with D possibly matching TRBD2 (6 bases). Germline CDR1 is GTSNPN and CDR2 is SVGIG (reference sequence). With 3 bases removed from V and 4 bases from J, the gap between germline ends came to 19 bases. The CDR3 totals 16 residues. In DNA, the CDR3 is TGTGCCTGGAGGCCAACCGGGACTTCGGTTTACAATGAGCAGTTCTTC. It encodes CAWRPTGTSVYNEQFF.

The J gene is TRBJ1-2, the V gene TRBV3-1 (or the pseudogene TRBV3-2); D uncertain. There are 13 residues in the CDR3. V lost 1 base and J lost 8, with 11 bases in between. Per germline, CDR1 LGHDT and CDR2 YNNKEL (reference sequence). The CDR3 sequence: CASSQVSLGGYTF. CDR3 sequence (DNA): TGTGCCAGCAGCCAAGTTAGCCTCGGCGGCTACACCTTC.

The gene calls are TRBV7-9 and TRBJ2-3; D uncertain. The germline gives CDR1 SEHNR, CDR2 FQNEAQ (reference sequence). This CDR3 spans 15 amino acids. The V end lost 1 base, the J end lost 6 bases, and 14 bases lay between the germline ends. CDR3 sequence (DNA): TGTGCCAGCAGCTTAGTGGGCGTTCAGGCGGATACGCAGTATTTT. This codes for CASSLVGVQADTQYF.

This clone showed up just once. V is TRBV11-1 and J is TRBJ1-1; 7 bases match TRBD1. Germline V gene lookup returns CDR1 SGHAT and CDR2 FQDESV (reference sequence). There are 13 residues in the CDR3. The J segment lost 6 bases and the V segment lost 5 bases, leaving 6 bases of the junction unmatched. CDR3 DNA: TGTGCCAGCAGCGAGGGGGCGTTGGCTGAAGCTTTCTTT. Translating it yields CASSEGALAEAFF.